These T cell receptor beta chains were read from a single sample in a study of tumor and adjacent non-tumor tissue in lung cancer. MiXCR was run by TCRdb on the multiplex PCR reads, yielding one entry per CDR3 protein. The sample includes tens of thousands of distinct CDR3 sequences, 61% of them seen just once. Source material: distant non-tumor lung tissue. Receptor source: a man between 65 and 80 years old with non-small cell lung cancer. Each CDR3 is given with its conserved first and last residue. The D gene is left open where the match is weak. Where a row states a size, it is once, few, many or the class of an expanded clone; other rows omit it.

TRBJ2-7	NA	15	TRBD2	TRBV11-2	TGTACCAGCAGCCCCATTCCGGGACTAGAGAACGAGCAGCACTTC	CTSSPIPGLENEQHF
TRBJ2-2	NA	14	TRBD1	TRBV19	TGTGCCAGCCGGGACAGGGGGCTCACCGGGGAGCTGTTTTTT	CASRDRGLTGELFF
TRBJ2-2	NA	15	NA	TRBV20-1	TGCAGTGCTAGCCCCCACATAACGGGTATCGGGGAGCTGTTTTTT	CSASPHITGIGELFF
TRBJ2-1	NA	14	NA	TRBV29-1	TGCAGCGTCCCCGGGACGGATACAAGGGGTGAGCGGTCCTTC	CSVPGTDTRGERSF
TRBJ1-5	NA	15	TRBD1	TRBV6-5	TGTGCCAGCAGCCGGTCGTCAGGGGGCAATCAGTCCCAACATTTT	CASSRSSGGNQSQHF
TRBJ2-7	NA	13	NA	TRBV24-1	TGTGTCACCAGTGATCACAGGGAGAGCGAGCAGTACTTC	CVTSDHRESEQYF
TRBJ2-6	NA	13	NA	TRBV11-2	TGTGTCAATCGGACCTCTGGGGCCAACGTCCTGACTTTC	CVNRTSGANVLTF
TRBJ1-1	NA	12	NA	TRBV5-6	TGTGCCAGCAGCTTGACAGAGATCGAAGCCTTCTTT	CASSLTEIEAFF
TRBJ2-3	many	15	NA	TRBV2	TGTGCCAGCAGAAAGGGGGGGGGAAGCACAGATACGCAGTATTTT	CASRKGGGSTDTQYF
TRBJ2-2	many	16	NA	TRBV10-2	TGCGCCAGCACCATTTCGGGGGGCCCCAACACCGGGGAGCTGTTTTTT	CASTISGGPNTGELFF
TRBJ2-7	few	13	NA	TRBV7-3	TGTGCCAGCAGCTTGGATGGGGCCAACGAGCAGTACTTC	CASSLDGANEQYF
TRBJ2-1	NA	16	TRBD2	TRBV6-2/TRBV6-3	TGTGCCAGCACCCTCACCCCACTAGCGGAGGGGGATGAGCAACTCTTC	CASTLTPLAEGDEQLF
TRBJ2-3	NA	15	NA	TRBV11-2	TGTGCGAGCAGCTTAGACAGTGCCCCATCAGATACGCAGTACTTT	CASSLDSAPSDTQYF
TRBJ1-1	NA	13	NA	TRBV12-3/TRBV12-4	TGTGCCAGCAGCTCCCCGATGAACACTGAAGCTTCCTTT	CASSSPMNTEASF
TRBJ2-1	NA	15	TRBD2	TRBV5-3	TGTGTCAGAAGTACACTAGCGGGGGAGTTCTATGAGCAGTTCTTC	CVRSTLAGEFYEQFF
TRBJ2-7	many	11	NA	TRBV5-6	TGTGCCAGCAGCTACCGGGACTCATCATACTTC	CASSYRDSSYF
TRBJ2-7	many	16	NA	TRBV4-1	TGCGCCAGCAGCCAAGATCGCGGGGAGATTGTAACCGAGCAGTACTTC	CASSQDRGEIVTEQYF
TRBJ2-1	few	18	TRBD2	TRBV12-5	TGTGCTAGTGGTCTCGAGCAAAGCGGGACTAGCGGGATCTATGAGCAGTTCTTC	CASGLEQSGTSGIYEQFF
TRBJ1-5	NA	13	NA	TRBV6-2/TRBV6-3	TGTGCCAGCAGCCTCGAGGGTTCGCAGCCCCGGTATTTT	CASSLEGSQPRYF
TRBJ2-5	many	15	NA	TRBV6-5	TGTGCCAGCAGTTATTCAGGGCTCTACCAAGAGACCCAGTACTTC	CASSYSGLYQETQYF
TRBJ2-7	NA	16	NA	TRBV5-6	TGTGCCAGCAGCCAGGTGGTGGGCAGGACTTATTGCGAGCAGTACTTC	CASSQVVGRTYCEQYF
TRBJ2-3	few	17	TRBD1	TRBV25-1	TGTGCCAGCAGTCCAGATCCGGGACAGGGTTGGGGAGATACGCAGTATTTT	CASSPDPGQGWGDTQYF
TRBJ2-3	few	13	NA	TRBV2	TGTGCCAGCATTCGAACTCCAGAAGATACGCAGTATTTT	CASIRTPEDTQYF
TRBJ1-2	few	15	NA	TRBV28	TGTGTCAGCAGCACCCTACCACAGGGAAACTATGGTTACACCTTC	CVSSTLPQGNYGYTF
TRBJ2-7	NA	15	TRBD2	TRBV11-1	TGTGCCAGCTTAGCGCGACTAGCGGACTCCTACGAGCACTACTTC	CASLARLADSYEHYF
TRBJ1-1	NA	18	TRBD1	TRBV20-1	TGCAGTGCTAGAAACCCAACAGGGGGCGGCTTACGGAACACTGAAGCTTTCTTT	CSARNPTGGGLRNTEAFF
TRBJ2-3	NA	14	TRBD1	TRBV7-8	TGTGCTAGCAGCCCCGGGACAGGAATAGTTACGCAGTATTTT	CASSPGTGIVTQYF
TRBJ2-7	many	14	TRBD2	TRBV11-3	TGTGCCAGCAGCGCAGGACTAGGCTCCTACGAGCAGTACTTC	CASSAGLGSYEQYF
TRBJ2-6	NA	16	NA	TRBV6-1	TGTACCAGCAGTGCAGAGGACAGCTCTGAGGCCAACGTCCTGACTTTC	CTSSAEDSSEANVLTF